The T cell receptor (beta chain) described here comes from a study of blood T cell repertoires in COVID-19. Overall study: From T cells, B-cell-depleted T cells, or PBMCs came the material, which was cDNA or gDNA.

Assay used: immunoSEQ multiplex PCR; TCRdb lists only in-frame clones, some missing. In the table there are around 180,000 clones, more than 75% of which are singletons. This CDR3 contains 15 residues. V was clipped by 5 bases and J by 5 bases; unmatched bases: 6. The germline V gene has CDR1 SGHNT and CDR2 YENEEA. The chain links TRBV11-3 to TRBJ2-5; 12 bases are shared with TRBD1. This receptor was taken from a woman aged 25 to 39 who had recovered from COVID-19. What was sequenced was PBMCs or T cells enriched from blood (not recorded which). The CDR3 DNA sequence: TGTGCCAGCAGCCCCGGGACAGGGGGCAAGGAGACCCAGTACTTC. Its translation: CASSPGTGGKETQYF.